This paragraph covers one T cell receptor (beta chain) sequence. As yet, its antigen is unknown. This specimen belongs to a study of cytomegalovirus exposure and HLA in healthy donors. Study-level results: A missense DCLRE1C variant was associated with V- and J-gene trimming of TCR beta chains in a later analysis, and an independent cohort replicated the association. Several V segments, TRBV6-2 and TRBV6-3 among them, could not be told apart and were dropped.

The PCR contained 60 Vbeta and 13 Jbeta primers. Here immunoSEQ multiplex PCR was the method, and the copy in TCRdb shows in-frame clones only, minus some. The table records over 75,000 clones, roughly three quarters of them present only once. The germline V gene encodes CDR1 LNHDA and CDR2 SQIVND (reference sequence). The CDR3 length is 13 residues. V gave up 7 bases and J gave up 1 base; unmatched junction bases: 3. The sequence was collected from a male donor in good health and CMV-seropositive. V usage is TRBV19 and J usage is TRBJ1-1, with TRBD1 identical over 7 bases. Specimen: PBMCs. The DNA of the CDR3 is TGTGCCAGTAAGCCAGGGGGGAACACTGAAGCTTTCTTT. It specifies CASKPGGNTEAFF.